The clone carrying this TCR beta chain has more than one count but fewer than ten. The antigen remains unidentified. This sample was taken from a study of blood T cells in healthy people across ages. Through a sample-barcoded 5' primer and a J-beta primer mix, a second PCR was run for about 6 to 11 cycles. There were at least 2.5 million CDR3-containing paired-end reads obtained from each sample. From the 5' RACE reads, TCRdb called clonotypes with MiXCR, one entry per CDR3 protein. The table has around 650,000 distinct CDR3 sequences, approximately 40% seen once. Trimming at V came to 3 bases and at J to 0 bases, leaving 1 base not matched to a gene. The CDR3 covers 15 residues. The sample providers were healthy Caucasian people from Russia, aged roughly 6 to 100. The study, taken as a whole, reports: Versus aged donors, long-lived donors had higher diversity and more naive CD4+ cells. Diversity figures based on one million T cells were deemed too low.

The chain links TRBV12-3 or TRBV12-4 to TRBJ1-5; 8 positions match TRBD1. This sequence originates from an elderly man in good health. Sequenced: blood. Here the CDR3 DNA reads TGTGCCAGCAGTTTTCAGGGGGCTAGCAATCAGCCCCAGCATTTT. Protein product: CASSFQGASNQPQHF.